This TCR beta chain appears in the sequencing data of a study of control samples from healthy donors and cancer patients. In its sample, this clone was seen once. From germline, CDR1 is SGHTS and CDR2 YDEGEE. The CDR3 length is 19 residues. Between the trimmed V and J ends, which lost 2 bases and 0 bases, there was a span of 21 bases. TCRdb keeps only in-frame clones here, not all; method: immunoSEQ multiplex PCR. The sample records approximately 150,000 clones, approximately 88% being singletons. The genes are TRBV5-8 and TRBJ1-3; D is possibly TRBD1 (5 bases). This receptor was identified in a man aged 25-45 years in good health. Sample: blood. Here the CDR3 DNA reads TGTGCCAGCAGCTTTCTGTTTTTGGAGGACACCTACTCTGGAAACACCATATATTTT. Its translation: CASSFLFLEDTYSGNTIYF.